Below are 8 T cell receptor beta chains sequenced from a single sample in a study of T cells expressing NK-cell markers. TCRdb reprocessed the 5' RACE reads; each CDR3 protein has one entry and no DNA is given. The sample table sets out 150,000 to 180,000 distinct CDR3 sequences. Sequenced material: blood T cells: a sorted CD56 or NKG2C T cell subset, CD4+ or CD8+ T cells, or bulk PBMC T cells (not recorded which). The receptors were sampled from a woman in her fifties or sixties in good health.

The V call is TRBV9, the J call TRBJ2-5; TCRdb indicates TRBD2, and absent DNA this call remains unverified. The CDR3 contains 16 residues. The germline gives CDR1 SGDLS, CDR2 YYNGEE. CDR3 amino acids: CASSALAGVQGETQYF.

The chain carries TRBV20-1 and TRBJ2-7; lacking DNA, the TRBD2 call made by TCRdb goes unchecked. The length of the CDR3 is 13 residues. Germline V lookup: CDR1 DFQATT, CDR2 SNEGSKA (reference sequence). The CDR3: CSAQGLAIYEQYF.

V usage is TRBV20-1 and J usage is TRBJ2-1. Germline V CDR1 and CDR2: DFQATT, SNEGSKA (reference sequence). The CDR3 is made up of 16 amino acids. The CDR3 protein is CSAREDGRASYNEQFF.

The CDR3 spells CASSSQVMSSYEQYF. The chain uses TRBV27 and TRBJ2-7. CDR1 is MNHEY, CDR2 SMNVEV, per germline (reference sequence). The CDR3 runs 15 residues.

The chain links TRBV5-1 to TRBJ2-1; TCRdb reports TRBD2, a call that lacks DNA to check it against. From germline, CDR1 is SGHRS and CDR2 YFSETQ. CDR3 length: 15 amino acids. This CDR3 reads CASKLADSSYNEQFF.

The chain's CDR3 is CSVGSHSYEQYF. This chain joins TRBV29-1 and TRBJ2-7. The CDR3 is 12 residues long. CDR1 is SQVTM, CDR2 ANQGSEA, per germline.

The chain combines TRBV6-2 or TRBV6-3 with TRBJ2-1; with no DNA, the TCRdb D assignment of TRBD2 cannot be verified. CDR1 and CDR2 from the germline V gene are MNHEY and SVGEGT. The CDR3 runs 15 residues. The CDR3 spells CASTQTSGSINEQFF.

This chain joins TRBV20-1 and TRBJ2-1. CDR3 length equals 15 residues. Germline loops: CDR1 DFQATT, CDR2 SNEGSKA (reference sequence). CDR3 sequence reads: CSARDRLAGWDEQFF.